The 3 T cell receptor beta chains given below trace back to one sample, sequenced in a study of T cell repertoires in cytomegalovirus infection. Their antigens remain unidentified. Using its own MiXCR run on the reads, TCRdb lists one record per CDR3 protein. The data contain 450,000 to 650,000 distinct CDR3 sequences, just under 40% of them singletons. The starting material was cultured PBMCs, obtained from culture after CMV antigen stimulation. The source of these receptors is a human donor in good health (CMV status not recorded). Some clones in this sample may be carry-over from other donors' samples.

The V gene is TRBV7-8, the J gene TRBJ2-1; 7 nucleotides align to TRBD2. With 4 bases clipped from V and 2 bases from J, the junction kept 14 bases outside the gene matches. Per the germline V gene, CDR1 is SGHVS and CDR2 is FQNEAQ. The CDR3 consists of 18 residues. This chain's CDR3 is CASSWLGLAVTTYNEQFF. Here the CDR3 DNA reads TGTGCCAGCAGCTGGTTGGGGCTAGCGGTCACTACCTACAATGAGCAGTTCTTC.

This sequence joins TRBV19 and TRBJ1-1, with a weak D call TRBD1 (5 bases). In germline, CDR1 is LNHDA, CDR2 SQIVND (reference sequence). V lost 7 bases and J lost 5, with 17 bases in between. This CDR3 is built from 14 residues. CDR3 sequence reads: CASTPWGKGTEAFF. The DNA for the CDR3 is TGTGCCAGTACCCCGTGGGGAAAGGGGACTGAAGCTTTCTTT.

J is TRBJ2-7 and V is TRBV10-3; tentatively, D is TRBD1 or TRBD2 (5 bases each). The CDR3 extends over 12 amino acids. The germline V gene encodes CDR1 ENHRY and CDR2 SYGVKD. The V end lost 9 bases, the J end lost 0 bases, and 9 bases lay between the germline ends. CDR3 residues: CAIGTLSYEQYF. CDR3 bases: TGTGCCATTGGGACGCTCTCCTACGAGCAGTACTTC.